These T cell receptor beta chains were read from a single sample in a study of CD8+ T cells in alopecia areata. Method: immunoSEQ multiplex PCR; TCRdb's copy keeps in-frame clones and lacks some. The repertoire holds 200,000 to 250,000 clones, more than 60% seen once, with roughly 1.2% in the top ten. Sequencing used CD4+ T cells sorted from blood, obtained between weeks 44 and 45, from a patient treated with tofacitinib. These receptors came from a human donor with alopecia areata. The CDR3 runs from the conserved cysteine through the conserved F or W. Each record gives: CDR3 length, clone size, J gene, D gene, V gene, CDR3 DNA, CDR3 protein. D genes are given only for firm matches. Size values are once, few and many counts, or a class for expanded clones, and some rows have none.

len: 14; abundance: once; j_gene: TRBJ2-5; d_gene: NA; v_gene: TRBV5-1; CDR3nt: TGCGCCAGCAGCTTGGGACGGGATGGAGAGACCCAGTACTTC; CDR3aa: CASSLGRDGETQYF
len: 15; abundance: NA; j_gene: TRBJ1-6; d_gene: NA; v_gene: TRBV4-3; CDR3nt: TGCGCCAGCAGCCTTGACAGCGTAACGGGCTCACCCCTCCACTTT; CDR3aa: CASSLDSVTGSPLHF
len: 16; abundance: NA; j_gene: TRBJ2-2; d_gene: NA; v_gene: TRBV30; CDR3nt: TGTGCCTGGAGTGTACAGGTAGCGGTAAACACCGGGGAGCTGTTTTTT; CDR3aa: CAWSVQVAVNTGELFF
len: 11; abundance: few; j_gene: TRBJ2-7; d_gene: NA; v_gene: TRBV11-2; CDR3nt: TGTGCCAGCAGCTTAGCCTACGAGCAGTACTTC; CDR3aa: CASSLAYEQYF
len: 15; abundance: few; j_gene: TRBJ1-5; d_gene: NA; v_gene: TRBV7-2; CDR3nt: TGTGCCAGCAGCTTAGTGGGACCTAGCAATCAGCCCCAGCATTTT; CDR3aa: CASSLVGPSNQPQHF
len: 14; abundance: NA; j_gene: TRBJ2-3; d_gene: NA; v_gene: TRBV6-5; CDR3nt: TGTGCCAGCAGTTACCATCCGATCACAGATACGCAGTATTTT; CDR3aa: CASSYHPITDTQYF
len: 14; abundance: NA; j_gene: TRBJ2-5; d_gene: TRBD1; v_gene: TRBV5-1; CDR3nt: TGCGCCAGCAGCTACGGACAGGGAGGAGAGACCCAGTACTTC; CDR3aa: CASSYGQGGETQYF
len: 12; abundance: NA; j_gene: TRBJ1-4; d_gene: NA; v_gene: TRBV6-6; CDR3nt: TGTGCCAGCAGTTACGAGAGAGGATGGCGGTTTTTT; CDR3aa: CASSYERGWRFF
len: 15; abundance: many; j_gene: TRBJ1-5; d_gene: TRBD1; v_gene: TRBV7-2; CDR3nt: TGTGCCAGCAGCTCAATTGGGACAGTTAATCAGCCCCAGCATTTT; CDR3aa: CASSSIGTVNQPQHF
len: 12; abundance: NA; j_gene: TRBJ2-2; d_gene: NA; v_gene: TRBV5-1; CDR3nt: TGCGCCAGCAGCTTGGAGTCCGGGGAGCTGTTTTTT; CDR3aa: CASSLESGELFF
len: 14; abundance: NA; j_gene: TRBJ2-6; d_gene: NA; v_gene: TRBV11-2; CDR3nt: TGTGCCAGCAGCAAACGGGCTGGGGCCAACGTCCTGACTTTC; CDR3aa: CASSKRAGANVLTF
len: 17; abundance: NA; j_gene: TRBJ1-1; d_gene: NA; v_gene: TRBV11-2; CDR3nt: TGTGCCAGCAGCTTAGGGAGGACCCGGTCGGCAAAAGATGAAGCTTTCTTT; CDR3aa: CASSLGRTRSAKDEAFF
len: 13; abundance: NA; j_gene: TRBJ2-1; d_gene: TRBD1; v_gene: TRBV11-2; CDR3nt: TGTGCCAGCAGCTTACGCAGGGGGAATGAGCAGTTCTTC; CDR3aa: CASSLRRGNEQFF